This T cell receptor (beta chain) was documented in a study of CD8+ T cells in alopecia areata. Trimming took 2 bases from V and 6 from J, leaving 13 bases between them. This CDR3 comprises 13 residues. The germline CDR1 and CDR2 sequences are GTSNPN and SVGIG (reference sequence). Extraction of RNA preceded its reverse transcription into cDNA, which served as the sequencing template. Data came from immunoSEQ multiplex PCR; TCRdb stores just in-frame clones and leaves some out. Found here are more than 200,000 clones, over 60% of them singletons; the top ten hold more than 0.95%. Treatment denoted: oral pan-JAK inhibitor, 5-10 mg twice daily.

The source of this sequence is a human donor with alopecia areata. The V call is TRBV30, the J call TRBJ1-1; D is perhaps TRBD1 (5 bases). The sample consisted of CD4+ T cells sorted from blood, taken around week 46, from a patient treated with tofacitinib. CDR3 region: CAWSSRRGAEAFF. The CDR3 DNA follows: TGTGCCTGGAGTTCTCGTCGGGGCGCTGAAGCTTTCTTT.